Listed below are T cell receptor beta chains from one sample, sequenced in a study of blood T cells in healthy people across ages. TCRdb passed the 5' RACE reads through MiXCR, listing each CDR3 protein once. The sample has about 1.4 million distinct CDR3 sequences; around 59% are singletons. The sample comprised blood. The receptors derive from a man younger than 35 in good health. The CDR3 runs from the conserved cysteine through the conserved F or W. Each record gives: clone size, D gene, J gene, V gene, CDR3 protein, CDR3 DNA. A D gene is named only where the DNA matches it firmly. Clone size is not always given. Where it is, it says once, few, many or a class for expanded clones.

NA | NA | TRBJ2-1 | TRBV29-1 | CSGAGLSGSYNEQFF | TGCAGCGGCGCTGGACTATCAGGTTCCTACAATGAGCAGTTCTTC
NA | TRBD1 | TRBJ2-3 | TRBV2 | CASRDRVRTDTQYF | TGTGCCAGCAGGGACAGGGTTAGGACAGATACGCAGTATTTT
NA | NA | TRBJ2-1 | TRBV9 | CASSSRGAFNEQFF | TGTGCCAGCAGCTCACGGGGGGCCTTCAATGAGCAGTTCTTC
NA | NA | TRBJ2-2 | TRBV20-1 | CSATGHLNTGELFF | TGCAGTGCTACGGGACACCTAAACACCGGGGAGCTGTTTTTT
NA | TRBD1 | TRBJ1-5 | TRBV12-3/TRBV12-4 | CASTMDRGRGQPQHF | TGTGCCAGCACAATGGACAGGGGGAGAGGCCAGCCCCAGCATTTT
NA | NA | TRBJ2-1 | TRBV9 | CASSAIRRNEQFF | TGTGCCAGCAGCGCAATACGACGCAATGAGCAGTTCTTC
NA | TRBD2 | TRBJ2-7 | TRBV7-2 | CASSTGLAGGPDEQYF | TGTGCCAGCAGCACAGGACTAGCGGGGGGGCCGGATGAGCAGTACTTC
NA | NA | TRBJ2-3 | TRBV13 | CASSPPREADTQYF | TGTGCCAGCAGCCCCCCCAGGGAGGCAGATACGCAGTATTTT
few | NA | TRBJ2-3 | TRBV5-1 | CASLEADTQYF | TGCGCCAGTCTGGAGGCGGATACGCAGTATTTT
NA | TRBD1 | TRBJ1-6 | TRBV25-1 | CASNPISGQDNSPLHF | TGTGCCAGCAACCCTATTTCGGGACAGGATAATTCACCCCTCCACTTT
NA | TRBD2 | TRBJ2-1 | TRBV5-1 | CASSLAASGQEFF | TGCGCCAGCAGCTTGGCCGCTAGCGGCCAGGAGTTCTTC
NA | TRBD2 | TRBJ2-5 | TRBV2 | CASSPLSGGIQETQYF | TGTGCCAGCAGTCCCTTAAGCGGGGGAATTCAAGAGACCCAGTACTTC
NA | NA | TRBJ2-2 | TRBV28 | CASSSRDTDTGELFF | TGTGCCAGCAGTTCCCGGGACACAGACACCGGGGAGCTGTTTTTT
NA | NA | TRBJ2-3 | TRBV3-1 | CASSQTTNTQYF | TGTGCCAGCAGCCAAACGACTAATACGCAGTATTTT
once | TRBD2 | TRBJ2-1 | TRBV11-2 | CASSLHSGRLNEQFF | TGTGCCAGCAGCTTACATAGCGGGAGGCTTAATGAGCAGTTCTTC
NA | NA | TRBJ2-1 | TRBV20-1 | CSARAATYNEQFF | TGCAGTGCTAGGGCTGCTACCTACAATGAGCAGTTCTTC
NA | NA | TRBJ1-4 | TRBV20-1 | CSARNQINEKLFF | TGCAGTGCTAGGAATCAGATTAATGAAAAACTGTTTTTT
NA | NA | TRBJ2-7 | TRBV29-1 | CSVWEYSYNEQYF | TGCAGCGTTTGGGAGTACTCCTACAATGAGCAGTACTTC
NA | NA | TRBJ2-3 | TRBV10-3 | CANSESNRGTDTQYF | TGTGCCAACAGTGAGTCGAACAGAGGCACAGATACGCAGTATTTT
NA | NA | TRBJ2-3 | TRBV6-5 | CASSYVAGMGLSGTDTQYF | TGTGCCAGCAGTTACGTTGCAGGGATGGGTTTATCTGGCACAGATACGCAGTATTTT
few | TRBD2 | TRBJ2-1 | TRBV4-2 | CASSQEAGEGGNEQFF | TGTGCCAGCAGCCAAGAAGCGGGAGAGGGTGGAAATGAGCAGTTCTTC
few | NA | TRBJ2-5 | TRBV28 | CASSFWDPQETQYF | TGTGCCAGCAGTTTTTGGGACCCCCAAGAGACCCAGTACTTC
NA | NA | TRBJ2-2 | TRBV27 | CASSFGPRTTNTGELFF | TGTGCCAGCAGTTTCGGTCCTAGGACCACGAACACCGGGGAGCTGTTTTTT
NA | TRBD1 | TRBJ2-1 | TRBV28 | CASSLYGQGASAGEQFF | TGTGCCAGCAGTTTATACGGTCAGGGGGCGTCCGCGGGGGAGCAGTTCTTC
NA | NA | TRBJ1-1 | TRBV27 | CASSPDLWASLFLAFF | TGTGCCAGCAGTCCGGACCTATGGGCTAGTCTGTTCCTAGCTTTCTTT
NA | NA | TRBJ2-7 | TRBV13 | CASSQTGDGGYEQYF | TGTGCCAGCAGCCAAACCGGGGACGGAGGGTACGAGCAGTACTTC
NA | NA | TRBJ2-7 | TRBV12-3/TRBV12-4 | CASSYGGLTTPIIQYF | TGTGCCAGCAGTTACGGGGGACTCACTACCCCCATTATTCAGTACTTC
NA | NA | TRBJ2-7 | TRBV4-1 | CASSQVDSQYNEQYF | TGCGCCAGCAGCCAAGTGGACTCGCAGTACAATGAGCAGTACTTC
few | TRBD1 | TRBJ2-7 | TRBV6-6 | CASSSPTFGQVYEQYF | TGTGCCAGCAGTTCCCCCACTTTCGGACAGGTCTACGAGCAGTACTTC
NA | TRBD1 | TRBJ2-7 | TRBV7-2 | CASSYHRDSDYEQYF | TGTGCCAGCAGCTATCACCGGGACAGTGACTACGAGCAGTACTTC
few | NA | TRBJ1-1 | TRBV10-3 | CAIKPLVTSEAFF | TGTGCCATCAAGCCTTTGGTAACGAGTGAAGCTTTCTTT
NA | NA | TRBJ1-6 | TRBV4-2 | CASSQLRGNSPLHF | TGTGCCAGCAGCCAACTTCGGGGGAATTCACCCCTCCACTTT
few | TRBD1 | TRBJ2-2 | TRBV20-1 | CSAQTGDTGELFF | TGCAGTGCTCAGACAGGGGACACCGGGGAGCTGTTTTTT
NA | TRBD2 | TRBJ2-4 | TRBV11-2 | CASSLLFIAGSENIQYF | TGTGCCAGCAGCTTATTGTTTATAGCGGGATCGGAAAACATTCAGTACTTC
few | NA | TRBJ2-1 | TRBV28 | CASSLTQGGEQFF | TGTGCCAGCAGTTTGACCCAGGGGGGTGAGCAGTTCTTC
NA | NA | TRBJ2-3 | TRBV29-1 | CSVEETTGPDTQYF | TGCAGCGTTGAAGAAACCACAGGGCCAGATACGCAGTATTTT
few | TRBD1 | TRBJ1-2 | TRBV29-1 | CSGSGGTYGYTF | TGCAGCGGTTCAGGGGGCACCTATGGCTACACCTTC
NA | NA | TRBJ2-3 | TRBV2 | CASSDRDGDTQYF | TGTGCCAGCAGCGACCGGGACGGAGATACGCAGTATTTT
few | TRBD2 | TRBJ2-5 | TRBV25-1 | CASKSRLADETQYF | TGTGCCAGCAAGTCTCGACTAGCTGACGAGACCCAGTACTTC
few | NA | TRBJ2-5 | TRBV9 | CASSVAPRDKGETQYF | TGTGCCAGCAGCGTAGCTCCTCGGGACAAGGGAGAGACCCAGTACTTC